This T cell receptor (beta chain) is from a study of response to subunit inactivated influenza vaccine. The CDR3 totals 15 residues. V was pared by 5 bases and J by 6 bases, with 8 bases of the junction left unmatched. Germline assignment: CDR1 LNHDA and CDR2 SQIVND (reference sequence). TCRdb analysed the RT-PCR reads with MiXCR anew, one entry per CDR3 protein. The sample carries hundreds of thousands of distinct CDR3 sequences, 15% to 18% recorded once. The chain links TRBV19 to TRBJ2-7; 12 nucleotides align to TRBD2. This material consisted of PBMCs from blood, taken approximately 12 days after vaccination. The TCR sequence derives from a man aged 50 or older who received an inactivated influenza vaccine. Written as DNA, the CDR3 is TGTGCCAGTAGTCCCGGACTAGCGGGGAAATTCGAGCAGTACTTC. Translating gives CASSPGLAGKFEQYF. Full variable domain (rest looked up from reference TRBV19 and TRBJ2-7): DGGITQSPKYLFRKEGQNVTLSCEQNLNHDAMYWYRQDPGQGLRLIYYSQIVNDFQKGDIAEGYSVSREKKESFPLTVTSAQKNPTAFYLCASSPGLAGKFEQYFGPGTRLTVT.